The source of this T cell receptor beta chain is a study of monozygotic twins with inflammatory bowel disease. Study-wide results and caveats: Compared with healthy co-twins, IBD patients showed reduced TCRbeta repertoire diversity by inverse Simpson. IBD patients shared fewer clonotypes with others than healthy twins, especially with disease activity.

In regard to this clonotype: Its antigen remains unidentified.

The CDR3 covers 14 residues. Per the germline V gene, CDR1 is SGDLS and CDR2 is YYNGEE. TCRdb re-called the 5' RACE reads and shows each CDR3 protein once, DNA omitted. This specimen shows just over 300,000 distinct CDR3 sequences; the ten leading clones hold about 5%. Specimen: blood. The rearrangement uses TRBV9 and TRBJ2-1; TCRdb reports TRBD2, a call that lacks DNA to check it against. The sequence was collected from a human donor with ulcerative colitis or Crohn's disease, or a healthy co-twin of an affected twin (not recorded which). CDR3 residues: CASSVASGIYEQFF.